These 22 T cell receptor beta chains share one sample of origin, sequenced in a study of naive and memory T cell subsets. Whole-study findings and limits: Naive repertoires, especially CD8, held a few larger clonotypes, possibly memory cells re-expressing CD45RA.

Both TRBC1 and TRBC2 were covered by a beta constant-region primer of two equimolar oligonucleotides. Nested alpha and beta constant-region primers with the SP2 primer drove four PCR rounds on ligated cDNA. TCRdb called the UMI-ligation and nested PCR reads again in MiXCR, with one record for every CDR3 protein. The sample shows around 140,000 distinct CDR3 sequences, 22% of them seen only once. Antigens of these TCRs are unknown. Sample: naive CD4+ T cells from blood. The receptors were gathered from a human donor in good health.

CDR3 loop: CASSLVGGKNTEAFF. The CDR3 DNA reads TGCGCCAGCAGCTTGGTGGGGGGAAAGAACACTGAAGCTTTCTTT. The rearrangement links TRBV5-1 to TRBJ1-1; D is possibly TRBD1 (5 bases). The CDR3 covers 15 residues. Trimming took off 0 bases at V and 1 base at J, with 10 bases between the two ends. Germline lookup yields CDR1 SGHRS and CDR2 YFSETQ.

The gene calls are TRBV15 and TRBJ2-7; possibly TRBD2 for D (6 bases). Looked up from germline, CDR1 is LNHNV and CDR2 is YYDKDF (reference sequence). Trimming removed 3 bases at V and 6 bases at J, with 15 bases between. The CDR3 sequence is 14 residues long. As DNA, the CDR3 is TGTGCCACCAGCAGGGCCGGCCGGGGGTTCGAGCAGTACTTC. Protein product: CATSRAGRGFEQYF.

This clonotype was found many times. The V gene is TRBV3-1, the J gene TRBJ2-5; D not certain. Trimming removed 4 bases from V and 3 bases from J, with 9 bases in between. Germline CDR1 reads LGHDT; CDR2 reads YNNKEL (reference sequence). The CDR3 spans 13 residues. CDR3 coding DNA: TGTGCCAGCAGCCGACTTGCTGAAGAGACCCAGTACTTC. Residues: CASSRLAEETQYF.

The chain links TRBV29-1 to TRBJ1-1; D gene ambiguous. The CDR3 loop spans 13 amino acids. V lost 4 bases, J lost 0 bases, and 9 bases lay in between. Germline lookup yields CDR1 SQVTM and CDR2 ANQGSEA. The CDR3 DNA sequence: TGCAGCGTTGTATTACAGTTGAACACTGAAGCTTTCTTT. Residues: CSVVLQLNTEAFF.

The chain employs TRBV7-2 and TRBJ1-2; D not resolved. The CDR3 is 11 amino acids. Looked up from germline, CDR1 is SGHTA and CDR2 is FQGNSA. The germline V and J ends were trimmed by 4 bases and 14 bases, with 14 bases remaining between them. CDR3 protein: CASSSIPGVTF. CDR3 DNA sequence: TGTGCCAGCAGCTCCATACCGGGCGTAACCTTC. Combining the CDR3 with reference TRBV7-2 and TRBJ1-2 gives the whole variable domain GAGVSQSPSNKVTEKGKDVELRCDPISGHTALYWYRQSLGQGLEFLIYFQGNSAPDKSGLPSDRFSAERTGGSVSTLTIQRTQQEDSAVYLCASSSIPGVTFGSGTRLTVV.

This clonotype was counted between two and nine times. The chain couples TRBV12-3 or TRBV12-4 to TRBJ2-1, with 7 positions matching TRBD2. CDR3 length: 16 amino acids. V shed 2 bases and J 3 bases; nucleotides not matched to a gene: 7. The CDR3 protein is CASSLIWLADYNEQFF. DNA for the CDR3: TGTGCCAGCAGTTTAATTTGGCTAGCGGACTACAATGAGCAGTTCTTC.

V usage is TRBV5-1 and J usage is TRBJ2-7; tentatively, D is TRBD2 (6 bases). The CDR3 extends over 15 amino acids. Germline lookup yields CDR1 SGHRS and CDR2 YFSETQ. V was shortened by 2 bases and J by 5 bases, with 17 bases between the two germline ends. CDR3 residues: CASSFPGSGRDEQYF. The CDR3 bases are TGCGCCAGCAGCTTTCCGGGTAGCGGAAGGGACGAGCAGTACTTC.

The chain is built from TRBV4-1 and TRBJ2-7, with a weak D call TRBD2 (5 bases). The CDR3 sequence is 15 residues long. With 1 base removed from V and 4 bases from J, the gap between germline ends came to 14 bases. Germline CDR1 MGHRA, CDR2 YSYEKL. The CDR3 reads CASSQGSGSGYEQYF. DNA of the CDR3: TGCGCCAGCAGCCAAGGAAGTGGCAGCGGATACGAGCAGTACTTC.

The V gene is TRBV10-3, the J gene TRBJ2-7; D is unresolved. Between the trimmed V and J ends, which lost 10 bases and 0 bases, there was a span of 16 bases. CDR1 and CDR2 from the germline V gene are ENHRY and SYGVKD. The CDR3 totals 14 residues. The CDR3 bases are TGTGCCACCCGCGGTCGTGAGAGCTCCTACGAGCAGTACTTC. Translating it yields CATRGRESSYEQYF.

The chain joins TRBV30 to TRBJ2-7, with 9 bases aligning to TRBD2. Germline CDR1 reads GTSNPN; CDR2 reads SVGIG (reference sequence). J gave up 5 bases and V 3 bases, and 11 bases lay outside the gene matches. This CDR3 contains 15 residues. CDR3 DNA sequence: TGTGCCTGGAGAGTCTTCGCGGGAGGGCGTCACGAGCAGTACTTC. Translating it yields CAWRVFAGGRHEQYF.

This clonotype appeared a few times. The V and J genes are TRBV6-5 and TRBJ1-1, with D perhaps matching TRBD1 (6 bases). This CDR3 is 12 amino acids long. Trimming left V 9 bases short and J 3 bases short, with 11 bases between. CDR1 MNHEY and CDR2 SVGAGI come from the germline V gene. The CDR3 DNA sequence: TGTGCCAGTTCACAGGGACACACTGAAGCTTTCTTT. It yields the protein CASSQGHTEAFF.

The gene calls are TRBV7-2 and TRBJ1-5; the D gene is possibly TRBD1 (6 bases). V was trimmed by 1 base and J by 0 bases, leaving 10 bases between them. Germline CDR1 SGHTA, CDR2 FQGNSA. This CDR3 region has 16 residues. The CDR3 DNA sequence: TGTGCCAGCAGCTTAGAGGGGGGAGTTAGCAATCAGCCCCAGCATTTT. As protein: CASSLEGGVSNQPQHF.

This rearrangement joins TRBV6-5 to TRBJ1-1, with D possibly TRBD1 on 6 matching bases. The CDR3 is 14 amino acids. Trimming left V 5 bases short and J 2 bases short, with 12 bases between. Germline CDR1 and CDR2: MNHEY and SVGAGI. The CDR3 DNA sequence: TGTGCCAGCAGTCCAGACAGGAGAAACACTGAAGCTTTCTTT. As protein: CASSPDRRNTEAFF.

V gene TRBV29-1 combines with J gene TRBJ2-1, with D perhaps matching TRBD1 or TRBD2 (5 bases each). V was clipped by 2 bases and J by 0 bases, with 17 bases between them. CDR1 and CDR2 (germline): SQVTM, ANQGSEA. The CDR3 spans 17 residues. CDR3 region: CSVESRVGVTSYNEQFF. CDR3 sequence (DNA): TGCAGCGTTGAATCCAGGGTGGGGGTTACCTCCTACAATGAGCAGTTCTTC.

This clonotype was observed a few times. The rearrangement joins TRBV19 to TRBJ1-2; D may be TRBD1 (5 bases). CDR1 is LNHDA and CDR2 is SQIVND in the germline V gene (reference sequence). V was pared by 6 bases and J by 4 bases, with 18 bases between. This CDR3 is built from 15 residues. CDR3 nucleotide sequence: TGTGCCAGTAGCAAAAGCGCGCAGGGATTCTATGGCTACACCTTC. Its protein product is CASSKSAQGFYGYTF. The full variable domain, completed using reference TRBV19 and TRBJ1-2, is DGGITQSPKYLFRKEGQNVTLSCEQNLNHDAMYWYRQDPGQGLRLIYYSQIVNDFQKGDIAEGYSVSREKKESFPLTVTSAQKNPTAFYLCASSKSAQGFYGYTFGSGTRLTVV.

V is TRBV7-9 and J is TRBJ2-1; 9 bases align to TRBD1. The CDR3 runs to 15 residues. Germline V gene data show CDR1 as SEHNR and CDR2 as FQNEAQ (reference sequence). J gave up 2 bases and V 4 bases, and 3 bases lay outside the gene matches. CDR3 loop: CASSSGQGTYNEQFF. In nucleotides, the CDR3 is TGTGCCAGCAGCTCAGGACAGGGGACCTACAATGAGCAGTTCTTC.

V and J are TRBV7-7 and TRBJ2-1; D may be TRBD1 (5 bases). CDR3 size: 15 residues. The germline V gene has CDR1 SSHAT and CDR2 FNYEAQ (reference sequence). Trimming left V 2 bases short and J 5 bases short, with 13 bases between. The CDR3, as DNA: TGTGCCAGCAGCTTAACCCAGGGTGGCCACAATGAGCAGTTCTTC. This encodes CASSLTQGGHNEQFF.

The chain recombines TRBV12-3 or TRBV12-4 with TRBJ2-3, with D possibly being TRBD2 (7 bases). The CDR3 sequence is 17 residues long. Trimming pared 2 bases from V and 0 bases from J, leaving 15 bases between. The CDR3 DNA reads as TGTGCCAGCAGTTTAAGGGGGGGCTTTTCTAGCACAGATACGCAGTATTTT. As protein: CASSLRGGFSSTDTQYF.

This clonotype was recorded many times. This chain joins TRBV18 and TRBJ1-5; 11 bases line up with TRBD1. Germline CDR1 is KGHSH and CDR2 is LQKENI. The CDR3 has 16 residues. Trimming removed 4 bases from V and 5 bases from J; junction bases left unmatched: 7. For the CDR3, the DNA is TGTGCCAGCTCACTTACCGGGACAGGGGGTGATCAGCCCCAGCATTTT. Protein product: CASSLTGTGGDQPQHF.

In its sample, this clonotype was seen a few times. The V and J genes are TRBV6-1 and TRBJ2-3; D not resolved. Trimming shortened V by 2 bases and J by 2 bases, and 5 bases separated the two germline ends. Germline assignment: CDR1 MNHNS and CDR2 SASEGT. This CDR3 region has 13 residues. CDR3 loop: CASSEQDTDTQYF. As DNA, the CDR3 is TGTGCCAGCAGTGAACAGGACACAGATACGCAGTATTTT.

V gene TRBV20-1 combines with J gene TRBJ2-3, with D unclear. V gave up 5 bases and J gave up 0 bases, with 9 bases separating them. The CDR3 consists of 13 residues. Germline CDR1 is DFQATT and CDR2 is SNEGSKA (reference sequence). CDR3 protein: CSAPRASTDTQYF. Written as DNA, the CDR3 is TGCAGTGCTCCCCGGGCGAGCACAGATACGCAGTATTTT.

This chain uses TRBV14 with TRBJ2-5; D gene unclear. This CDR3 region has 18 residues. The V and J ends lost 0 bases and 1 base respectively, with 18 bases between them. CDR1 SGHDN and CDR2 FVKESK come from the germline V gene. The CDR3 coding sequence is TGTGCCAGCAGCCAAGATCGGCTAGGCCCGACCACCCAAGAGACCCAGTACTTC. Protein product: CASSQDRLGPTTQETQYF.